This entry is about one T cell receptor (beta chain). The antigen remains undetermined. Around 9.1 x 10^4 TCR templates per sample were assayed. Repertoires were generated with immunoSEQ multiplex PCR, while TCRdb's copy carries only in-frame clones and drops some. The repertoire holds about 66,000 clones, with about 96% as singletons. The CDR3 contains 15 residues. Germline V gene sequence: CDR1 KGHSH, CDR2 LQKENI. The V and J ends lost 1 base and 8 bases respectively, with 14 bases between them. The sample originates from a study of siplizumab effects on memory and regulatory T cells. Broader study findings: Assignment of a naive or memory phenotype failed for roughly 75-97% of the proliferating CD4+ or CD8+ clones. The mean Treg-derived percentage of mappable alloreactive CD4+ clones was roughly 69% with siplizumab compared with roughly 26% in controls. The study found that siplizumab significantly reduced alloreactive sequences traceable to unstimulated CD4+ memory cells.

This chain joins TRBV18 and TRBJ1-4; D not certain. The receptor was isolated from a human donor in good health. Sequencing input: naive CD8+ T cells sorted from blood. CDR3 sequence (DNA): TGTGCCAGCTCACCACAATATGGGGTTGGAGAAAAACTGTTTTTT. This translates into CASSPQYGVGEKLFF.